One and the same sample provided the 7 T cell receptor beta chains below, sequenced in a study of T cell repertoires in cytomegalovirus infection. TCRdb processed the reads anew with MiXCR; each CDR3 protein has one entry. The repertoire holds roughly 69,000 distinct CDR3 sequences, with approximately 30% as singletons. These receptors are not linked to any known antigen. The sequencing here drew on CD8+ T cells from cultured PBMCs, taken from culture after CMV antigen stimulation. The origin of the receptors is a human donor in good health (CMV status not recorded). Some clones in this sample may be carry-over from other donors' samples.

V and J are TRBV11-2 and TRBJ2-3; 12 nucleotides line up with TRBD2. V gave up 4 bases and J gave up 2 bases; unmatched junction bases: 10. Germline lookup yields CDR1 SGHAT and CDR2 FQNNGV. This CDR3 has 18 amino acids. CDR3 loop: CASSSRASGRAVTDTQYF. For the CDR3, the DNA is TGTGCCAGCAGCTCCAGGGCTAGCGGGAGGGCCGTCACAGATACGCAGTATTTT.

There are a few counts of this clonotype. The chain recombines TRBV7-6 with TRBJ1-2; D is perhaps TRBD1 (5 bases). The CDR3 has 15 residues. Germline V gives CDR1 SGHVS, CDR2 FNYEAQ. The V end was cut by 1 base, the J end by 6 bases, with 15 bases between. CDR3 amino acids: CASSLDEVGQHGYTF. The DNA for the CDR3 is TGTGCCAGCAGCTTAGACGAGGTCGGACAACATGGCTACACCTTC.

This clonotype turned up a few times. The V call is TRBV7-6, the J call TRBJ2-2, with 7 bases fitting TRBD2. With V trimmed by 11 bases and J by 1 base, 4 bases remained unmatched. The CDR3 extends over 13 amino acids. Germline CDR1 is SGHVS and CDR2 is FNYEAQ. CDR3 nucleotide sequence: TGTGCCGGGGAGGGCGGGAACACCGGGGAGCTGTTTTTT. This encodes CAGEGGNTGELFF.

The V call is TRBV4-1, the J call TRBJ1-2; no definite D call. Germline CDR1 reads MGHRA; CDR2 reads YSYEKL. This CDR3 is 15 amino acids long. The V gene lost 0 bases and the J gene lost 5 bases, with 13 bases spanning the gap. CDR3 sequence reads: CASSQDDRERYGYTF. The CDR3, as DNA: TGCGCCAGCAGCCAAGATGACCGGGAACGATATGGCTACACCTTC.

This chain joins TRBV6-5 and TRBJ2-5; D might be TRBD1 (5 bases). V was trimmed by 6 bases and J by 7 bases, leaving 15 bases between them. Per germline, CDR1 MNHEY and CDR2 SVGAGI. There are 13 residues in the CDR3. The CDR3 DNA follows: TGTGCCAGCAGCTTCTCAGGGTTTTCGACCCAGTACTTC. Translated: CASSFSGFSTQYF.

This clonotype was counted many times. The chain has TRBV7-8 and TRBJ1-1; the match to TRBD1 covers 8 bases. The CDR3 totals 16 residues. The junction had 8 bases not matched to a gene; V was cut back by 5 bases and J by 0 bases. CDR1 and CDR2 from the germline V gene are SGHVS and FQNEAQ. CDR3 sequence (DNA): TGTGCCAGCAGCCCATCAGGGGGCACTTTGAACACTGAAGCTTTCTTT. It encodes CASSPSGGTLNTEAFF.

There are many counts of this clonotype. The rearrangement links TRBV7-8 to TRBJ2-1; TRBD2 matches 13 bases. Germline V gene sequence: CDR1 SGHVS, CDR2 FQNEAQ. V was pared by 5 bases and J by 9 bases, with 13 bases of the junction left unmatched. This CDR3 comprises 17 residues. The CDR3 region is CASSLRTSGGPAAEQFF. CDR3 bases: TGTGCCAGCAGCCTGAGGACTAGCGGGGGCCCCGCGGCTGAGCAGTTCTTC.